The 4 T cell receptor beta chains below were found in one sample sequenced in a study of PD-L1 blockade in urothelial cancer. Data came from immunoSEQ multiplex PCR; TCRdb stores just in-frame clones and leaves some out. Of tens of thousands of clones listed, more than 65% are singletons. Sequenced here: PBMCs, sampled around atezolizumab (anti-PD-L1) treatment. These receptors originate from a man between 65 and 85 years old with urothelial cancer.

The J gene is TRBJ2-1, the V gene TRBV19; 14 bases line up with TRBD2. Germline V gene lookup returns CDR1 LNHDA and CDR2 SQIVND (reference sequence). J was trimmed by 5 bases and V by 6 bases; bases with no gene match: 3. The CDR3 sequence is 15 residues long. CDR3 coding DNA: TGTGCCAGTAGGATGGGACTAGCGGGAGACAATGAGCAGTTCTTC. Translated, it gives CASRMGLAGDNEQFF.

This chain's CDR3 is CASSSLGSQETQYF. The CDR3 DNA sequence: TGCGCCAGCAGCTCCCTCGGGTCCCAAGAGACCCAGTACTTC. V gene TRBV5-1 combines with J gene TRBJ2-5; D not certain. The CDR3 loop spans 14 amino acids. Germline values: CDR1 SGHRS, CDR2 YFSETQ. The germline V and J ends were trimmed by 3 bases and 1 base, with 10 bases remaining between them.

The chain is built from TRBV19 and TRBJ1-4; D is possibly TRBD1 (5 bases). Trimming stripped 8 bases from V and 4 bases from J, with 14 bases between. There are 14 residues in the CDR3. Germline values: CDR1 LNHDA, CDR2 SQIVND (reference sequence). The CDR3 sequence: CASRAAGGNEKLFF. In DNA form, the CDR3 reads TGTGCCAGTCGCGCAGCCGGGGGTAATGAAAAACTGTTTTTT. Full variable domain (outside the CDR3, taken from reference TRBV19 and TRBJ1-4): DGGITQSPKYLFRKEGQNVTLSCEQNLNHDAMYWYRQDPGQGLRLIYYSQIVNDFQKGDIAEGYSVSREKKESFPLTVTSAQKNPTAFYLCASRAAGGNEKLFFGSGTQLSVL.

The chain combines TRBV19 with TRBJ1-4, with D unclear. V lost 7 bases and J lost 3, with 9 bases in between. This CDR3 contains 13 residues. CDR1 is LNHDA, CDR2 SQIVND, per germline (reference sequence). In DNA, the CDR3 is TGTGCCAGTACAGGTACATCTAATGAAAAACTGTTTTTT. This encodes CASTGTSNEKLFF. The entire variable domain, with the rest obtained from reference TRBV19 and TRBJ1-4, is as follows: DGGITQSPKYLFRKEGQNVTLSCEQNLNHDAMYWYRQDPGQGLRLIYYSQIVNDFQKGDIAEGYSVSREKKESFPLTVTSAQKNPTAFYLCASTGTSNEKLFFGSGTQLSVL.